These 21 T cell receptor beta chains were sequenced from one sample in a study of T cell changes during pregnancy in multiple sclerosis. Method: immunoSEQ multiplex PCR; TCRdb's copy keeps in-frame clones and lacks some. The data contain approximately 20,000 clones, more than 70% of them singletons. The sample was CD8+ T cells from peripheral blood mononuclear cells, taken before pregnancy. Receptors were obtained from a female donor with multiple sclerosis, enrolled in a pregnancy study.

V is TRBV7-4 and J is TRBJ2-1; TRBD2 matches 8 bases. Germline-derived CDR1 and CDR2 are SGHVT and SQSDAQ. This CDR3 has 14 amino acids. V gave up 8 bases and J gave up 3 bases; unmatched junction bases: 6. The CDR3 reads CASVREGDYNEQFF. CDR3 coding DNA: TGTGCCAGCGTCCGGGAGGGGGACTACAATGAGCAGTTCTTC.

The rearrangement uses TRBV2 and TRBJ2-7; 11 bases match TRBD2. CDR3 size: 15 residues. The germline gives CDR1 SNHLY, CDR2 FYNNEI. Unmatched junction bases numbered 4, after V lost 4 bases and J lost 2 bases. CDR3 in DNA: TGTGCCAGCAGTGCGGGACTAGCGGAGACCTACGAGCAGTACTTC. As protein: CASSAGLAETYEQYF.

J is TRBJ2-7 and V is TRBV7-8, with D hard to call. Germline V gene sequence: CDR1 SGHVS, CDR2 FQNEAQ. V lost 2 bases, J lost 2 bases, and 10 bases lay in between. This CDR3 region has 14 residues. CDR3 DNA sequence: TGTGCCAGCAGCTTAAACACCATTACCTACGAGCAGTACTTC. Protein sequence: CASSLNTITYEQYF.

This clone was detected a few times. The chain employs TRBV9 and TRBJ2-3; 9 nucleotides agree with TRBD2. CDR1 is SGDLS and CDR2 is YYNGEE in the germline V gene. With V trimmed by 4 bases and J by 1 base, 7 bases remained unmatched. The CDR3 totals 16 residues. CDR3 in amino acids: CASSIYSSGGTDTQYF. The CDR3 DNA reads as TGTGCCAGCAGCATCTACTCTAGCGGGGGCACAGATACGCAGTATTTT. The entire variable domain, with the rest obtained from reference TRBV9 and TRBJ2-3, is as follows: DSGVTQTPKHLITATGQRVTLRCSPRSGDLSVYWYQQSLDQGLQFLIQYYNGEERAKGNILERFSAQQFPDLHSELNLSSLELGDSALYFCASSIYSSGGTDTQYFGPGTRLTVL.

For the CDR3, the DNA is TGTGCCAGCACCCTGGGGGGTGAGCAGTTCTTC. Its protein is CASTLGGEQFF. The chain carries TRBV6-6 and TRBJ2-1; D might be TRBD2 (6 bases). The ends were cut back, 7 bases at V and 9 bases at J, with 10 bases in the middle. This CDR3 has 11 amino acids. Germline V gene sequence: CDR1 MNHNY, CDR2 SVGAGI (reference sequence).

The CDR3 DNA reads TGTGCCAGCAGCTTAGATGCGCCAGGGGCCGCGAACACTGAAGCTTTCTTT. It encodes CASSLDAPGAANTEAFF. V gene TRBV7-3 combines with J gene TRBJ1-1; maybe TRBD1 (6 bases). The CDR3 is made up of 17 amino acids. Germline V gene lookup returns CDR1 SGHTA and CDR2 FQGTGA. V lost 2 bases to trimming and J lost 1 base, with 17 bases between them.

J is TRBJ2-1 and V is TRBV4-2, with a tentative D call TRBD2 (5 bases). CDR3 length: 17 residues. In germline, CDR1 is LGHNA, CDR2 YNFKEQ. Trimming removed 2 bases from V and 0 bases from J, with 14 bases in between. As DNA, the CDR3 is TGTGCCAGCAGCCAATCCGGTCTAGCCTACTCCTACAATGAGCAGTTCTTC. It encodes CASSQSGLAYSYNEQFF.

This clone was seen more than once but under ten times. The chain uses TRBV6-5 and TRBJ2-1, with TRBD1 matching over 7 bases. The V gene end was trimmed by 2 bases and the J gene end by 4 bases; junction bases not matched to a gene: 5. Germline V gene sequence: CDR1 MNHEY, CDR2 SVGAGI. The CDR3 is 15 residues long. CDR3 loop: CASSYTGTAYNEQFF. The CDR3 bases are TGTGCCAGCAGTTACACCGGGACAGCGTACAATGAGCAGTTCTTC.

This chain links TRBV27 with TRBJ2-7; D may be TRBD1 (6 bases). V was trimmed by 0 bases and J by 2 bases, leaving 17 bases between them. Germline CDR1 MNHEY, CDR2 SMNVEV (reference sequence). This CDR3 has 17 residues. CDR3 sequence: CASSLSLSTGLTYEQYF. The CDR3 DNA follows: TGTGCCAGCAGTTTATCGTTGAGTACAGGGCTCACCTACGAGCAGTACTTC.

The chain has TRBV6-5 and TRBJ2-3, with 7 positions matching TRBD2. The length of the CDR3 is 13 residues. The J segment lost 6 bases and the V segment lost 6 bases, leaving 6 bases of the junction unmatched. CDR1 is MNHEY and CDR2 is SVGAGI in the germline V gene. CDR3 DNA sequence: TGTGCCAGCAGACACCGGGGGGACGATACGCAGTATTTT. Translation: CASRHRGDDTQYF.

V usage is TRBV28 and J usage is TRBJ2-1, with 12 bases matching TRBD2. Germline CDR1 is MDHEN and CDR2 is SYDVKM. The CDR3 covers 17 residues. V lost 3 bases, J lost 5 bases, and 8 bases stayed unmatched. The CDR3 sequence is CASSFLTSGRSNNEQFF. CDR3 nucleotides: TGTGCCAGCAGTTTTTTAACTAGCGGGAGGAGCAACAATGAGCAGTTCTTC. Full variable domain (rest looked up from reference TRBV28 and TRBJ2-1): DVKVTQSSRYLVKRTGEKVFLECVQDMDHENMFWYRQDPGLGLRLIYFSYDVKMKEKGDIPEGYSVSREKKERFSLILESASTNQTSMYLCASSFLTSGRSNNEQFFGPGTRLTVL.

The V and J genes are TRBV25-1 and TRBJ1-2; D might be TRBD1 (6 bases). The V gene lost 6 bases and the J gene lost 3 bases, with 14 bases spanning the gap. This CDR3 spans 14 amino acids. CDR1 is MGHDK, CDR2 SYGVNS, per germline. CDR3 in DNA: TGTGCCAGCAGAGAAACAGGGAGGGACTATGGCTACACCTTC. Residues: CASRETGRDYGYTF.

This chain links TRBV7-9 with TRBJ2-1; 10 bases are shared with TRBD1. CDR3 length equals 17 residues. With V trimmed by 6 bases and J by 6 bases, 14 bases remained unmatched. Germline V gene sequence: CDR1 SEHNR, CDR2 FQNEAQ (reference sequence). The CDR3 DNA sequence: TGTGCCAGCAGACCAAATTACCGGGACAGGGGACCCAATGAGCAGTTCTTC. It codes for CASRPNYRDRGPNEQFF. Full variable domain (remainder filled in from reference TRBV7-9 and TRBJ2-1): DTGVSQNPRHKITKRGQNVTFRCDPISEHNRLYWYRQTLGQGPEFLTYFQNEAQLEKSRLLSDRFSAERPKGSFSTLEIQRTEQGDSAMYLCASRPNYRDRGPNEQFFGPGTRLTVL.

This clone appeared a single time. The rearrangement links TRBV10-1 to TRBJ2-7; 8 nucleotides match TRBD1. The V gene end was trimmed by 9 bases and the J gene end by 4 bases; junction bases not matched to a gene: 8. Germline V lookup: CDR1 WNHNN, CDR2 SYGVQD (reference sequence). This CDR3 is 13 amino acids long. CDR3 in amino acids: CARRQGSGYEQYF. CDR3 DNA sequence: TGCGCCAGACGACAGGGGAGTGGATACGAGCAGTACTTC.

The rearrangement links TRBV27 to TRBJ2-3; 8 nucleotides line up with TRBD2. Losses at the gene ends were 3 bases for V and 4 bases for J; bases not matched to a gene: 9. This CDR3 has 16 amino acids. The germline V gene encodes CDR1 MNHEY and CDR2 SMNVEV (reference sequence). CDR3 nucleotide sequence: TGTGCCAGCAGTTTGCTGATCCCGGGAGGGCCAGATACGCAGTATTTT. Amino acid sequence: CASSLLIPGGPDTQYF.

V gene TRBV9 combines with J gene TRBJ2-1; 7 bases match TRBD1. The CDR3 consists of 16 residues. With 0 bases clipped from V and 4 bases from J, the junction kept 7 bases outside the gene matches. Germline lookup yields CDR1 SGDLS and CDR2 YYNGEE. The CDR3: CASSVVGQGDYNEQFF. The CDR3 DNA follows: TGTGCCAGCAGCGTAGTAGGGCAGGGGGATTACAATGAGCAGTTCTTC.

The rearrangement joins TRBV18 to TRBJ1-1; possible D gene TRBD1, 5 bases. Germline V gives CDR1 KGHSH, CDR2 LQKENI. V lost 5 bases and J lost 4, with 14 bases in between. This CDR3 contains 14 residues. The CDR3 reads CASSFRRDFTEAFF. In DNA, the CDR3 is TGTGCCAGCTCATTCCGGCGGGACTTCACTGAAGCTTTCTTT.

V gene TRBV6-5 combines with J gene TRBJ2-7; 11 positions match TRBD2. CDR3 length equals 13 residues. After removal of 8 bases from V and 4 bases from J, the junction contained 4 bases not matched to a gene. Germline lookup yields CDR1 MNHEY and CDR2 SVGAGI. DNA for the CDR3: TGTGCCAGCGAGCTAGCGGGAGGTTACGAGCAGTACTTC. It codes for CASELAGGYEQYF.

The CDR3 region has the DNA TGTGCCAGCAGCTTTCTAGCGGGGGCCCTCAATGAGCAGTTCTTC. Translated: CASSFLAGALNEQFF. The J gene is TRBJ2-1, the V gene TRBV11-2, with 10 bases matching TRBD2. The V segment lost 3 bases and the J segment 6 bases; nucleotides outside the gene matches: 5. CDR1 is SGHAT, CDR2 FQNNGV, per germline. The CDR3 extends over 15 amino acids.

J is TRBJ2-2 and V is TRBV13; TRBD2 matches at 12 bases. Looked up from germline, CDR1 is PRHDT and CDR2 is FYEKMQ (reference sequence). The CDR3 loop spans 16 amino acids. The trim removed 4 bases at V and 4 bases at J, leaving 4 bases unmatched. The CDR3, as DNA: TGTGCCAGCAGCTCAGGACTAGCGGGATTCACCGGGGAGCTGTTTTTT. Translated, it gives CASSSGLAGFTGELFF. Combining the CDR3 with reference TRBV13 and TRBJ2-2 gives the whole variable domain AAGVIQSPRHLIKEKRETATLKCYPIPRHDTVYWYQQGPGQDPQFLISFYEKMQSDKGSIPDRFSAQQFSDYHSELNMSSLELGDSALYFCASSSGLAGFTGELFFGEGSRLTVL.

The chain employs TRBV6-5 and TRBJ1-1, with D possibly matching TRBD1 (6 bases). V gave up 0 bases and J gave up 5 bases, with 13 bases separating them. Germline assignment: CDR1 MNHEY and CDR2 SVGAGI. The CDR3 spans 15 residues. CDR3 sequence: CASSYSSRGYTEAFF. As DNA, the CDR3 is TGTGCCAGCAGTTACTCGAGTAGGGGGTATACTGAAGCTTTCTTT.